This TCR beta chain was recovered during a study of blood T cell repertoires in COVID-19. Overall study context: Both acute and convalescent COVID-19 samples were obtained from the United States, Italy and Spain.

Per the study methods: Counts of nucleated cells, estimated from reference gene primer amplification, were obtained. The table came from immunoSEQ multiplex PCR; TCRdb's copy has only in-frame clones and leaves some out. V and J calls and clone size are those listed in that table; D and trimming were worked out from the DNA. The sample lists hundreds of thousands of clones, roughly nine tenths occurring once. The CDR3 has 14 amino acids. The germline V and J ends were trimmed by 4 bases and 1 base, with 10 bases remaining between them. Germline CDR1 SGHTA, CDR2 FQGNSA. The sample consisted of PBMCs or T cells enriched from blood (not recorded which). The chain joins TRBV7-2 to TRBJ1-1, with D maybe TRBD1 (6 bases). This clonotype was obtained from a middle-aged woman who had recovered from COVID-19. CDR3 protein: CASSSRGGNTEAFF. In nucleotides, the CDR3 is TGTGCCAGCAGCTCCAGGGGCGGGAACACTGAAGCTTTCTTT.